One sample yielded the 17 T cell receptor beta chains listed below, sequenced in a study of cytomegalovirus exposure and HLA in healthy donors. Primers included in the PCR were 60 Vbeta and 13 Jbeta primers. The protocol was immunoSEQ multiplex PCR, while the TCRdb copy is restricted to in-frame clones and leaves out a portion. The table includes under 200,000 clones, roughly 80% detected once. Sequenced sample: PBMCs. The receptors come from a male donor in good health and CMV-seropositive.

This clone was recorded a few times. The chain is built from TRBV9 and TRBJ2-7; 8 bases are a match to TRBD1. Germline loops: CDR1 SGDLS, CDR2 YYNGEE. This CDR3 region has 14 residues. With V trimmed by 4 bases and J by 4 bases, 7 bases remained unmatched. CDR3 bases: TGTGCCAGCAGCTTTGCAGGGGGCGCATACGAGCAGTACTTC. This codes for CASSFAGGAYEQYF.

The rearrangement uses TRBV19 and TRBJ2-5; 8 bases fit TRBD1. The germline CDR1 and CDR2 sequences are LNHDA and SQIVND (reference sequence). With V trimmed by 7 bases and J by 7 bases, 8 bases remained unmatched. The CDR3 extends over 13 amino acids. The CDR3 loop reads CASTQGAVGTQYF. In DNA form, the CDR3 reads TGTGCCAGTACCCAGGGGGCGGTGGGGACCCAGTACTTC.

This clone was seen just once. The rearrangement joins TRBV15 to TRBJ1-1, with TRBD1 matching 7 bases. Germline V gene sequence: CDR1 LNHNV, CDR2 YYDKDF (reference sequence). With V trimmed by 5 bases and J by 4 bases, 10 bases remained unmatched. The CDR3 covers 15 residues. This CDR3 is CATSWGGQASTEAFF. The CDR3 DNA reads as TGTGCCACCAGCTGGGGCGGACAGGCAAGCACTGAAGCTTTCTTT.

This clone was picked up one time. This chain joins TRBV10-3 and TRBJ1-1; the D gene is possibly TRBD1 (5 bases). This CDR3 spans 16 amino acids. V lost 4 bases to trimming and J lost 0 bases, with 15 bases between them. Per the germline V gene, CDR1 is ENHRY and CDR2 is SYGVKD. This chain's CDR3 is CAISGGGSNMNTEAFF. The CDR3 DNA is TGTGCCATCAGTGGGGGGGGGAGTAACATGAACACTGAAGCTTTCTTT.

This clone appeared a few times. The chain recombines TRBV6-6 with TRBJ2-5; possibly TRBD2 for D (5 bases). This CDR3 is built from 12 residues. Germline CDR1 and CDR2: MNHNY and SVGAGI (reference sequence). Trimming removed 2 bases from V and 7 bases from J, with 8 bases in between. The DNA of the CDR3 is TGTGCCAGCAGTTACGCCGAGGGGACCCAGTACTTC. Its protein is CASSYAEGTQYF.

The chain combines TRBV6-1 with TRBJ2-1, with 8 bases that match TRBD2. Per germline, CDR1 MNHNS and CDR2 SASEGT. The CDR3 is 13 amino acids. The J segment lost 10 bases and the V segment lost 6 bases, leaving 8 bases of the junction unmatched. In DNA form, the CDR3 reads TGTGCCAGCAGGGCTAGCGGGCTTGGGGAGCAGTTCTTC. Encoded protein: CASRASGLGEQFF.

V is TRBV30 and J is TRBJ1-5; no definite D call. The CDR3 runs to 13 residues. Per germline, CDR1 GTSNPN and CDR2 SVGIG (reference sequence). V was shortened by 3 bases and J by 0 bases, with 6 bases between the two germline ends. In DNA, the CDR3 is TGTGCCTGGAGCGAGGATAGCAATCAGCCCCAGCATTTT. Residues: CAWSEDSNQPQHF.

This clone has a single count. CDR3 sequence (DNA): TGCGCCAGCAGCTTCGGGGGGGTGAGCAATCAGCCCCAGCATTTT. Protein sequence: CASSFGGVSNQPQHF. The chain uses TRBV5-1 and TRBJ1-5; D may be TRBD1 (5 bases). CDR3 length: 15 amino acids. The V end lost 2 bases, the J end lost 1 base, and 10 bases lay between the germline ends. Germline loops: CDR1 SGHRS, CDR2 YFSETQ.

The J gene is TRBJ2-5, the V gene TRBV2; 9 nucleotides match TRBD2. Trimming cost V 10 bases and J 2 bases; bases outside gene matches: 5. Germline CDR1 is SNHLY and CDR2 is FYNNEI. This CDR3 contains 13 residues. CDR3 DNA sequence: TGTGCCACCCAGCGGGAGGCTCAAGAGACCCAGTACTTC. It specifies CATQREAQETQYF.

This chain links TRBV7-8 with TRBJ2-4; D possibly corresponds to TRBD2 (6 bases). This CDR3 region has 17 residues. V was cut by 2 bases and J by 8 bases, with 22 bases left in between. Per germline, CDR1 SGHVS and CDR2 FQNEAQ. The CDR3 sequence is CASSLRIGKSGGDIQYF. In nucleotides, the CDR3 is TGTGCCAGCAGCTTAAGGATTGGGAAGTCCGGCGGGGACATTCAGTACTTC.

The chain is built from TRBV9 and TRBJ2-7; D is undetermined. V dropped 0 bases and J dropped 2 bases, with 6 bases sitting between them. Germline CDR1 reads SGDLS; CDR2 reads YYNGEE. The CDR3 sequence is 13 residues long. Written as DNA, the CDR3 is TGTGCCAGCAGCGTAGGAACTGCCTACGAGCAGTACTTC. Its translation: CASSVGTAYEQYF. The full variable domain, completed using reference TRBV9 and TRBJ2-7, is DSGVTQTPKHLITATGQRVTLRCSPRSGDLSVYWYQQSLDQGLQFLIQYYNGEERAKGNILERFSAQQFPDLHSELNLSSLELGDSALYFCASSVGTAYEQYFGPGTRLTVT.

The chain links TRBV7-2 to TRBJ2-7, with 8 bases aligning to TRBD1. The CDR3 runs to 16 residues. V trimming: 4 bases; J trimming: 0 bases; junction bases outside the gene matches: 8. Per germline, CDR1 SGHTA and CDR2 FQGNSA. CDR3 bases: TGTGCCAGCAGCTCCCGAGGGACAGGATACTCCTACGAGCAGTACTTC. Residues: CASSSRGTGYSYEQYF. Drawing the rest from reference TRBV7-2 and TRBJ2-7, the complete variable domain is GAGVSQSPSNKVTEKGKDVELRCDPISGHTALYWYRQSLGQGLEFLIYFQGNSAPDKSGLPSDRFSAERTGGSVSTLTIQRTQQEDSAVYLCASSSRGTGYSYEQYFGPGTRLTVT.

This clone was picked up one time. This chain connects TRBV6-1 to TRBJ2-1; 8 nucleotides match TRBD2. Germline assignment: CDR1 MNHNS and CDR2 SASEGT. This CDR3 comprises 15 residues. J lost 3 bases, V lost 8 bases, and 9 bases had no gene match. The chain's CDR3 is CASRRGREDYNEQFF. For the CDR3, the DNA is TGTGCCAGCCGACGGGGGCGGGAGGACTACAATGAGCAGTTCTTC.

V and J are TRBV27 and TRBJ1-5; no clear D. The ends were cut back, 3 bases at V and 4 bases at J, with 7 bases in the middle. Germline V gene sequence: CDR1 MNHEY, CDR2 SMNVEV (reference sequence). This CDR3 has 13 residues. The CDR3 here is CASSFVRNQPQHF. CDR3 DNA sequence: TGTGCCAGCAGTTTTGTCAGGAATCAGCCCCAGCATTTT.

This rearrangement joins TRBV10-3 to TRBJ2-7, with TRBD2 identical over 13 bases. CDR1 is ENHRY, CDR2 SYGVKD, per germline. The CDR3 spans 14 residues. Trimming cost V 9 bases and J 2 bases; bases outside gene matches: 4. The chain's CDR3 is CAIRTSGGTYEQYF. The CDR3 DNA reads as TGTGCCATTAGGACTAGCGGGGGTACCTACGAGCAGTACTTC.

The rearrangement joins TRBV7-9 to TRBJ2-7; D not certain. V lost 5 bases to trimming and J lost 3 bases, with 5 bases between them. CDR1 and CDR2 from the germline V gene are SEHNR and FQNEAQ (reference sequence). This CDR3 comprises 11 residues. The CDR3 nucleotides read TGTGCCAGCAGCCCCCTCTACGAGCAGTACTTC. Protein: CASSPLYEQYF.

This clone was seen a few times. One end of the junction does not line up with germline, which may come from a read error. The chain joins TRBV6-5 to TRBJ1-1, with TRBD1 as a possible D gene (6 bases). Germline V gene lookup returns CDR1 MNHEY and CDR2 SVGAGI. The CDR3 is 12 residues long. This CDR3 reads CASSHDDRTETF. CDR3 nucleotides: TGTGCCAGCAGCCACGATGATCGGACAGAAACCTTT.